These 3 T cell receptor beta chains were all obtained from the same sample, sequenced in a study of long-term antiretroviral therapy in people with HIV. Researchers report immunoSEQ v3.0 was run at survey level. The data were produced by immunoSEQ multiplex PCR, yet TCRdb's version contains in-frame clones alone and is incomplete. The repertoire consists of approximately 22,000 clones, with 80% to 90% occurring once and the leading ten covering around 2%. This material consisted of unsorted PBMCs, taken 3 years after starting antiretroviral therapy. These receptors all stem from a man in his fifties or sixties with HIV.

This clone was detected only once. The chain combines TRBV28 with TRBJ1-2; no firm D call. This CDR3 has 14 residues. The V gene lost 3 bases and the J gene lost 4 bases, with 12 bases spanning the gap. Germline assignment: CDR1 MDHEN and CDR2 SYDVKM. The CDR3 is CASSLRGSGYGYTF. CDR3 in DNA: TGTGCCAGCAGTTTGCGGGGATCGGGCTATGGCTACACCTTC.

This clone was seen more than once but under ten times. The chain employs TRBV7-2 and TRBJ1-5; unclear D gene. The germline gives CDR1 SGHTA, CDR2 FQGNSA. Trimming left V 2 bases short and J 1 base short, with 3 bases between. The CDR3 has 13 amino acids. The CDR3 sequence is CASSLHSNQPQHF. Written as DNA, the CDR3 is TGTGCCAGCAGCTTACACAGCAATCAGCCCCAGCATTTT.

This clone was counted a few times. The rearrangement uses TRBV7-9 and TRBJ1-5, with D possibly TRBD1 on 5 matching bases. V was trimmed by 5 bases and J by 3 bases, leaving 11 bases between them. Germline CDR1 reads SEHNR; CDR2 reads FQNEAQ (reference sequence). This CDR3 comprises 14 residues. CDR3 sequence (DNA): TGTGCCAGCAGCCAGACAGATTCCAATCAGCCCCAGCATTTT. Translating gives CASSQTDSNQPQHF.